Each of the 18 T cell receptor beta chains below was sequenced from the same sample in a study of PD-1 blockade in classical Hodgkin lymphoma. The protocol was immunoSEQ multiplex PCR, while the TCRdb copy is restricted to in-frame clones and leaves out a portion. The table has about 25,000 clones, 65% to 90% seen once. Time point reported: cycle 4 day 1 (C4D1), after less than 7 weeks of nivolumab. Autologous stem cell transplantation was followed by relapse in every patient, and brentuximab vedotin exposure varied. With magnetic negative selection, CD4+ T cells were purified from PBMCs that had been thawed. Sequencing was performed on CD4+ T cells from blood, taken before the fourth cycle of nivolumab. These receptors came from a human donor with classical Hodgkin lymphoma.

The chain carries TRBV5-6 and TRBJ2-5; no reliable D call. The germline V and J ends were trimmed by 2 bases and 4 bases, with 9 bases remaining between them. The germline gives CDR1 SGHDT, CDR2 YYEEEE. This CDR3 has 13 residues. The CDR3 nucleotides read TGTGCCAGCAGCTTAAACTCTGCAGAGACCCAGTACTTC. It yields the protein CASSLNSAETQYF.

This clone was picked up a small number of times. The chain uses TRBV6-6 and TRBJ1-2, with D unclear. Germline values: CDR1 MNHNY, CDR2 SVGAGI (reference sequence). This CDR3 is built from 11 residues. Trimming stripped 6 bases from V and 2 bases from J, with 4 bases between. The chain's CDR3 is CASSTNYGYTF. In DNA, the CDR3 is TGTGCCAGCAGCACGAACTATGGCTACACCTTC.

In this sample, this clone turned up a few times. The gene calls are TRBV7-3 and TRBJ1-5, with 9 positions matching TRBD1. This CDR3 is built from 15 residues. With V trimmed by 7 bases and J by 3 bases, 7 bases remained unmatched. CDR1 and CDR2 from the germline V gene are SGHTA and FQGTGA. The CDR3 protein is CASTPRDRVNQPQHF. The CDR3, as DNA: TGTGCCAGCACCCCCCGGGACAGGGTCAATCAGCCCCAGCATTTT.

This clone was detected only once. J is TRBJ1-6 and V is TRBV7-2, with 7 bases lining up with TRBD1. The CDR3 extends over 16 amino acids. With V trimmed by 5 bases and J by 6 bases, 10 bases remained unmatched. Germline values: CDR1 SGHTA, CDR2 FQGNSA. CDR3 in amino acids: CASSPATGRGNSPLHF. CDR3 in DNA: TGTGCCAGCAGCCCGGCGACAGGGCGCGGTAATTCACCCCTCCACTTT.

This sequence joins TRBV30 and TRBJ1-6; possibly TRBD1 for D (5 bases). Germline assignment: CDR1 GTSNPN and CDR2 SVGIG (reference sequence). Deletions cut 1 base from V and 9 bases from J, with 7 bases between. The CDR3 loop spans 12 amino acids. CDR3 protein: CAWSGDLSPLHF. The CDR3 nucleotides are TGTGCCTGGAGTGGGGACCTTTCACCCCTCCACTTT.

This clone was detected only a few times. The V gene is TRBV10-3, the J gene TRBJ1-5; possible D gene TRBD1, 5 bases. V shed 4 bases and J shed 5 bases, with 6 bases lying between them. Germline assignment: CDR1 ENHRY and CDR2 SYGVKD. This CDR3 spans 12 amino acids. This CDR3 is CAISGGDQPQHF. CDR3 nucleotide sequence: TGTGCCATCAGTGGGGGCGATCAGCCCCAGCATTTT.

The V gene is TRBV7-9, the J gene TRBJ2-2; TRBD1 matches 9 bases. CDR1 is SEHNR, CDR2 FQNEAQ, per germline (reference sequence). This CDR3 is built from 15 residues. The V and J ends lost 4 bases and 3 bases, in that order; junction bases with no gene match: 3. CDR3 amino acids: CASSYRGRDTGELFF. In DNA, the CDR3 is TGTGCCAGCAGCTACAGGGGGCGCGACACCGGGGAGCTGTTTTTT. Drawing the rest from reference TRBV7-9 and TRBJ2-2, the complete variable domain is DTGVSQNPRHKITKRGQNVTFRCDPISEHNRLYWYRQTLGQGPEFLTYFQNEAQLEKSRLLSDRFSAERPKGSFSTLEIQRTEQGDSAMYLCASSYRGRDTGELFFGEGSRLTVL.

This clone was detected only a few times. The chain recombines TRBV19 with TRBJ2-5, with 7 bases identical to TRBD2. The CDR3 consists of 13 residues. V shed 3 bases and J 5 bases; nucleotides not matched to a gene: 3. The germline gives CDR1 LNHDA, CDR2 SQIVND (reference sequence). The CDR3 DNA follows: TGTGCCAGTAGTATCGGGGGGTCGGAGACCCAGTACTTC. Protein sequence: CASSIGGSETQYF.

The chain combines TRBV5-1 with TRBJ2-2; D gene uncertain. V dropped 4 bases and J dropped 0 bases, with 10 bases sitting between them. Per germline, CDR1 SGHRS and CDR2 YFSETQ. The CDR3 totals 15 residues. CDR3 in amino acids: CASSPRFANTGELFF. CDR3 DNA sequence: TGCGCCAGCAGCCCCCGGTTCGCGAACACCGGGGAGCTGTTTTTT.

This rearrangement joins TRBV13 to TRBJ2-7, with 7 bases that match TRBD1. The trim removed 0 bases at V and 6 bases at J, leaving 11 bases unmatched. Germline values: CDR1 PRHDT, CDR2 FYEKMQ (reference sequence). There are 16 residues in the CDR3. CDR3 nucleotide sequence: TGTGCCAGCAGCTTAGGGTTGAACAGGGGAAAACGCGAGCAGTACTTC. Translation gives CASSLGLNRGKREQYF.

The chain recombines TRBV10-3 with TRBJ2-5; D is uncertain. V gave up 7 bases and J gave up 0 bases, with 9 bases separating them. Germline CDR1 is ENHRY and CDR2 is SYGVKD. The length of the CDR3 is 13 residues. As DNA, the CDR3 is TGTGCCATCACTCCGGCGTACCAAGAGACCCAGTACTTC. Translation: CAITPAYQETQYF.

This clone was counted a few times. V is TRBV6-5 and J is TRBJ1-1; D gene ambiguous. V was pared by 5 bases and J by 2 bases, with 12 bases between. The CDR3 is 14 amino acids. Germline CDR1 is MNHEY and CDR2 is SVGAGI. The CDR3 reads CASSRWELNTEAFF. The CDR3 DNA sequence: TGTGCCAGCAGTAGGTGGGAGCTAAACACTGAAGCTTTCTTT.

The chain has TRBV19 and TRBJ1-1, with D possibly matching TRBD1 (6 bases). The ends were cut back, 6 bases at V and 1 base at J, with 15 bases in the middle. There are 15 residues in the CDR3. CDR1 is LNHDA and CDR2 is SQIVND in the germline V gene (reference sequence). The CDR3 DNA sequence: TGTGCCAGTAGCCAAACATCGACAGGGAACACTGAAGCTTTCTTT. Its protein product is CASSQTSTGNTEAFF.

This sequence joins TRBV4-3 and TRBJ2-3; either TRBD1 or TRBD2 may supply D (5 bases each). Between the trimmed V and J ends, which lost 0 bases and 6 bases, there was a span of 16 bases. The CDR3 length is 16 residues. CDR1 and CDR2 from the germline V gene are LGHNA and YSLEER. CDR3 sequence reads: CASSQEGPPWGDTQYF. In nucleotides, the CDR3 is TGCGCCAGCAGCCAAGAAGGGCCTCCCTGGGGGGATACGCAGTATTTT.

The chain joins TRBV11-2 to TRBJ1-2; 9 nucleotides match TRBD1. This CDR3 comprises 15 residues. Germline loops: CDR1 SGHAT, CDR2 FQNNGV. Germline trimming cut 4 bases from V and 4 bases from J; bases unmatched to any gene: 7. CDR3 DNA sequence: TGTGCCAGCAGCTCCGCCCCGGGACAGGGCTATGGCTACACCTTC. It is translated as CASSSAPGQGYGYTF.

Concerning this clone itself: In the same sample, other DNA sequences code for this CDR3. The rearrangement joins TRBV5-1 to TRBJ1-1; D is ambiguous. The CDR3 contains 13 residues. Trimming took 2 bases from V and 0 from J, leaving 5 bases between them. CDR1 is SGHRS and CDR2 is YFSETQ in the germline V gene. DNA for the CDR3: TGCGCCAGCAGCTTCGGGATGAACACTGAAGCTTTCTTT. As protein: CASSFGMNTEAFF.

The table lists this clone with a few counts. This chain connects TRBV5-1 to TRBJ1-1; no clear D gene. V lost 3 bases, J lost 5 bases, and 17 bases lay in between. Germline-derived CDR1 and CDR2 are SGHRS and YFSETQ. The CDR3 is 15 amino acids. CDR3 bases: TGCGCCAGCAGCTGGCAAAACGTCGGAGAAACTGAAGCTTTCTTT. Residues: CASSWQNVGETEAFF.

This clone was seen once. The chain has TRBV19 and TRBJ1-2, with a tentative D call TRBD1 (5 bases). V lost 6 bases and J 3 bases, leaving 17 bases between the germline ends. This CDR3 is 15 amino acids long. CDR1 LNHDA and CDR2 SQIVND come from the germline V gene (reference sequence). The CDR3 sequence: CASRAQQVGDYGYTF. The CDR3 nucleotides are TGTGCCAGTAGAGCCCAGCAGGTGGGGGACTATGGCTACACCTTC.